This T cell receptor (beta chain) was identified in a study of T cells in Graves' hyperthyroidism and ophthalmopathy. At least ten counts were recorded for this clonotype. The CDR3 regions of TCR beta were amplified from RNA transcripts. Initially, a first-round RT-PCR of the TCR CDR3 employed the HTBI primer set. MiXCR was run by TCRdb on the multiplex PCR reads, yielding one entry per CDR3 protein. This table holds under 700,000 distinct CDR3 sequences, over 15% found once. Diagnostic assessment was based on clinical symptoms, serum thyroxine and TRAb, thyroid ultrasound and orbital computed tomography. Sequences were obtained from blood. The TCR originated in a woman aged 18-35 years with Graves' hyperthyroidism.

DNA for the CDR3: TGTGCCACCTCGGGCCGGGTTAACACTGAAGCTTTCTTT. It codes for CATSGRVNTEAFF. The J gene is TRBJ1-1, the V gene TRBV15, with D unclear. The CDR3 has 13 amino acids. Germline V gene lookup returns CDR1 LNHNV and CDR2 YYDKDF (reference sequence). The V end was cut by 8 bases, the J end by 2 bases, with 12 bases between.